Listed below are T cell receptor beta chains from one sample, sequenced in a study of cytomegalovirus exposure and HLA in healthy donors. Libraries were prepared by immunoSEQ multiplex PCR; TCRdb keeps only in-frame clonotypes and omits some of them. This table has 250,000 or so clones, about 93% appearing once. Sequencing input: PBMCs. The source is a girl between 2 and 10 years old in good health and CMV-seronegative. The CDR3 runs from the conserved cysteine through the conserved F or W. Rows give clone size only sometimes, using once, few, many, or a class for an expanded clone.

abundance,v_gene,CDR3aa
.,TRBV27,CASSLGQGNTEAFF
.,TRBV12-5,CASVPPIGDEQYF
.,TRBV29-1,CSVGPRGSLTDTQYF
.,TRBV15,CATSRDWGRETQYF
few,TRBV7-9,CASSEFAGPRDEQYF
.,TRBV9,CASSVDGLSGNTIYF
.,TRBV27,CASSRSGTYNEQFF
.,TRBV13,CASSFGLNSSYNEQFF
.,TRBV7-9,CASSLERGLAGAGELFF
.,TRBV13,CASSPDRSSGNTIYF
.,TRBV5-1,CASSSSRADRYTF
.,TRBV5-1,CASSLGQFIYNEQFF
.,TRBV6-5,CASSYSRVSEPQHF
.,TRBV27,CASRTGEETQYF
once,TRBV10-3,CAIAKGDTEAFF